The rows below give T cell receptor beta chains drawn from one sample of a study of OX40 agonist ivuxolimab in advanced cancers. TCRdb's table, derived via immunoSEQ multiplex PCR, lists solely in-frame clones and lacks some. The data hold around 74,000 clones, with roughly 90% observed a single time. The source material was CD4+ or CD8+ T cells sorted from blood, sampled in a trial of the OX40 agonist ivuxolimab. The receptors come from an adult with an advanced solid tumor such as melanoma, head and neck, liver or kidney cancer. CDR3s include the opening cysteine and the closing phenylalanine or tryptophan. A D gene is named only where the DNA matches it firmly. Clone size, where shown, is once, few, many, or a class for clones that have expanded.

TRBJ2-3,.,TRBD2,TRBV7-7,TGTGCTAGCAGCGTGGGACTAGCTGGCACAGATACGCAGTATTTT,CASSVGLAGTDTQYF
TRBJ2-3,.,.,TRBV6-5,TGTGCCAGCGAGATAGCAGATACGCAGTATTTT,CASEIADTQYF
TRBJ2-5,.,TRBD1,TRBV28,TGTGCCAGCAGCCATACAGGGGGCGGAGAGACCCAGTACTTC,CASSHTGGGETQYF
TRBJ2-3,once,.,TRBV19,TGTGCCAGTACCCCCGGTGGGCAGGATACGCAGTATTTT,CASTPGGQDTQYF
TRBJ2-3,.,TRBD2,TRBV7-2,TGTGCCAGCAGCTTTCTGCCCACTAGCGGGAGAGCAGATACGCAGTATTTT,CASSFLPTSGRADTQYF
TRBJ2-7,.,.,TRBV11-3,TGTGCCAGCAGCGACACCTACGAGCAGTACTTC,CASSDTYEQYF
TRBJ2-2,.,.,TRBV7-3,TGTGCCAGCAGCTTACGACGCGACGCGGCCGGGGAGCTGTTTTTT,CASSLRRDAAGELFF
TRBJ1-4,.,.,TRBV5-1,TGCGCCAGCAGCCTGGACAGAGGCTCGGATGAAAAACTGTTTTTT,CASSLDRGSDEKLFF
TRBJ2-1,.,.,TRBV30,TGTGCCTGGAGTTCCGGCCGTCTTCGATACAATGAGCAGTTCTTC,CAWSSGRLRYNEQFF
TRBJ2-3,.,TRBD1,TRBV5-5,TGTGCCAGCAGCTCCCCTCGGGACAGGAGCACAGATACGCAGTATTTT,CASSSPRDRSTDTQYF
TRBJ2-1,once,.,TRBV5-1,TGCGCCAGCAGCTTGTACGTGACGAATGAGCAGTTCTTC,CASSLYVTNEQFF
TRBJ2-2,.,.,TRBV11-3,TGTGCCAGCAGCTTACCGGAAACAGGGTATAAGGAGCTGTTTTTT,CASSLPETGYKELFF
TRBJ2-7,few,TRBD2,TRBV5-4,TGTGCCAGCAGATCTGGGTCGAGCGGGAGGGCCCAGGACGAGCAGTACTTC,CASRSGSSGRAQDEQYF
TRBJ1-2,.,.,TRBV6-5,TGTGCCAGCAGGGAATCGACCTCGAACTATGGCTACACCTTC,CASRESTSNYGYTF
TRBJ2-1,.,.,TRBV15,TGTGCCACCAGCAGAGATTTGGGGGGCGGAGGGGGTGGGACCCACAATGAGCAGTTCTTC,CATSRDLGGGGGGTHNEQFF
TRBJ1-3,.,.,TRBV18,TGTGCCAGCTCACCCAACACCCAGGGGCCCTCTGGAAACACCATATATTTT,CASSPNTQGPSGNTIYF
TRBJ2-3,.,TRBD2,TRBV30,TGTGCCTGGGCCGGGACTAGCGGGGCCAGAGATACGCAGTATTTT,CAWAGTSGARDTQYF
TRBJ2-7,.,TRBD2,TRBV11-3,TGTGCCAGCAGCTTCTCGGGGGAGGGTTCCTACGAGCAGTACTTC,CASSFSGEGSYEQYF
TRBJ2-7,.,TRBD2,TRBV4-2,TGTGCCAGCAGCCAAGTCCGGGCTAGCGGAGTCTACGAGCAGTACTTC,CASSQVRASGVYEQYF
TRBJ1-4,.,TRBD1,TRBV5-1,TGCGCCAGCAGCTTGGGACAGGGGACTGAAAAACTGTTTTTT,CASSLGQGTEKLFF
TRBJ1-5,.,TRBD1,TRBV6-1,TGTGCCAGCAGTGGCCGGGACAGGGGGGAGTATAGCAATCAGCCCCAGCATTTT,CASSGRDRGEYSNQPQHF
TRBJ2-1,.,.,TRBV28,TGTGCCAGCAGTTTGGGCTGGCGGGACTCCTACAATGAGCAGTTCTTC,CASSLGWRDSYNEQFF
TRBJ1-4,.,.,TRBV29-1,TGCAGCGCACTTCCGGATATTGCAACTAATGAAAAACTGTTTTTT,CSALPDIATNEKLFF
TRBJ2-3,.,TRBD2,TRBV10-3,TGTGCCATCAGTCTCGACTGGGGGGGAACGCAGTATTTT,CAISLDWGGTQYF
TRBJ2-1,.,.,TRBV6-1,TGTGCCAGCAGCGGCCCCGGCAGAACCCACAATGAGCAGTTCTTC,CASSGPGRTHNEQFF
TRBJ2-7,.,TRBD2,TRBV4-1,TGCGCCAGCAGCCAAGGACTAGCGGGAGCCTCTGGGCCAGAGTACTTC,CASSQGLAGASGPEYF
TRBJ1-1,.,.,TRBV27,TGTGCCAGCATGTCCCGGGGGGCGTCTTCCACTGAAGCTTTCTTT,CASMSRGASSTEAFF
TRBJ2-7,.,TRBD2,TRBV7-2,TGTGCCAGCAGCTTACATGCGGGAGCCTACGAGCAGTACTTC,CASSLHAGAYEQYF
TRBJ2-7,.,TRBD1,TRBV9,TGTGCCAGCAGCCCACGACAGGGGGGTTCCTACGAGCAGTACTTC,CASSPRQGGSYEQYF
TRBJ2-7,.,TRBD1,TRBV9,TGTGCCAGCAGCGACGACAGGGGGCTGGACGAGCAGTACTTC,CASSDDRGLDEQYF
TRBJ2-7,.,.,TRBV5-4,TGTGCCAGCAGCCTTGACCAGGGGACCTACGAGCAGTACTTC,CASSLDQGTYEQYF
TRBJ2-3,.,.,TRBV18,TGTGCCAGCTCGTCCGTCGTGATTACAGATACGCAGTATTTT,CASSSVVITDTQYF
TRBJ1-2,.,.,TRBV9,TGTGCCAGCAGCGAGAGCACGAATAAGGTCCAGACTAGTGGCTACACCTTC,CASSESTNKVQTSGYTF
TRBJ1-2,.,.,TRBV6-5,TGTGCCAGCAGTTACTCTTTCCGTGGCTATGGCTACACCTTC,CASSYSFRGYGYTF
TRBJ1-1,.,TRBD1,TRBV15,TGTGCCACCAGCAGAGAAGGCAGGGGGCTCACTGAAGCTTTCTTT,CATSREGRGLTEAFF
TRBJ2-5,.,.,TRBV9,TGTGCCAGCAGCGTAGGAGGAACAGCCGCCTTATGGGAAGAGACCCAGTACTTC,CASSVGGTAALWEETQYF
TRBJ2-1,.,.,TRBV5-1,TGCGCCAGCAGCTTAGGTAGGCCGTACAATGAGCAGTTCTTC,CASSLGRPYNEQFF
TRBJ2-7,.,.,TRBV30,TGTGCCTGGGGACGCTTCTCCTACGAGCAGTACTTC,CAWGRFSYEQYF
TRBJ2-4,.,.,TRBV21-1,TGTGCCAGCAGCAGAGACAGGGAAGCCAAAAACATTCAGTACTTC,CASSRDREAKNIQYF
TRBJ2-7,few,.,TRBV19,TGTGCCAGTAGTCCCCCGCAGGGGAGGTACGAGCAGTACTTC,CASSPPQGRYEQYF
TRBJ2-7,.,.,TRBV6-6,TGTGCCAGCAGTTATGGGAGGAGCTCCTACGAGCAGTACTTC,CASSYGRSSYEQYF
TRBJ2-7,.,TRBD1,TRBV10-1,TGCGCCAGCGACCGAAAACCGAGCACAACGGACAGGATCCACGAGCAGTACTTC,CASDRKPSTTDRIHEQYF
TRBJ2-3,.,TRBD1,TRBV6-6,TGTGCCAGCGATACCGGGACAGTCACAGATACGCAGTATTTT,CASDTGTVTDTQYF
TRBJ2-7,.,.,TRBV5-1,TGCGCCAGCAGCTTGGTGCCGAGCTCCTACGAGCAGTACTTC,CASSLVPSSYEQYF
TRBJ2-7,.,TRBD2,TRBV6-1,TGTGCCAGCAGGCTGAGCGGGAGGCTGAACGAGCAGTACTTC,CASRLSGRLNEQYF